These 7 T cell receptor beta chains originate from one sample sequenced in a study of regulatory T cells in long-lasting Graves disease. Documented time point: newly diagnosed GD, antithyroid drugs for less than 3 months. The TCR library was made from RNA extracted from PBMCs. For TCR beta, libraries came from iRepertoire HTBI primers and Arm-PCR of CDR3 regions. TCRdb passed the multiplex PCR reads through MiXCR, listing each CDR3 protein once. The sample gives roughly 430,000 distinct CDR3 sequences, less than 20% of which show up once; about 10% is in the top ten. These data also featured in a second study, about T cells in Graves' hyperthyroidism and ophthalmopathy.

The input for sequencing was peripheral blood mononuclear cells (PBMCs), taken at new diagnosis, from a patient treated with antithyroid drugs. The receptor source for this set is a woman aged 30 to 39 with Graves disease.

The chain carries TRBV6-2 or TRBV6-3 and TRBJ2-5, with D perhaps TRBD2 (6 bases). CDR3 length equals 14 residues. V was cut by 5 bases and J by 4 bases, with 14 bases left in between. Germline V CDR1 and CDR2: MNHEY, SVGEGT. The DNA of the CDR3 is TGTGCCAGCAGTCGACTAGACCGTTTAGAGACCCAGTACTTC. This encodes CASSRLDRLETQYF.

This clonotype was recorded at least ten times. V gene TRBV11-2 combines with J gene TRBJ2-2; 8 nucleotides line up with TRBD2. This CDR3 is built from 17 residues. Germline-derived CDR1 and CDR2 are SGHAT and FQNNGV. V shed 5 bases, J shed 6 bases, and the junction held 14 bases outside the gene matches. The CDR3 here is CASSTSSFSGVPGELFF. CDR3 DNA: TGTGCCAGCAGCACCTCCTCCTTTAGCGGGGTGCCCGGGGAGCTGTTTTTT.

J is TRBJ2-1 and V is TRBV6-1; 7 bases align to TRBD1. Germline V gene sequence: CDR1 MNHNS, CDR2 SASEGT. The J segment lost 11 bases and the V segment lost 2 bases, leaving 9 bases of the junction unmatched. This CDR3 spans 14 amino acids. DNA for the CDR3: TGTGCCAGCAGTGAAAACCGGGACAGCGGCAAGCAGTTCTTC. Translating it yields CASSENRDSGKQFF.

The gene calls are TRBV2 and TRBJ2-3; 8 bases are a match to TRBD1. Germline V CDR1 and CDR2: SNHLY, FYNNEI. The V and J ends lost 7 bases and 3 bases, in that order; junction bases with no gene match: 9. The CDR3 runs to 15 residues. The CDR3 reads CASTRAGGQTDTQYF. CDR3 DNA sequence: TGTGCCAGCACCCGAGCAGGGGGCCAAACAGATACGCAGTATTTT. Combining the CDR3 with reference TRBV2 and TRBJ2-3 gives the whole variable domain EPEVTQTPSHQVTQMGQEVILRCVPISNHLYFYWYRQILGQKVEFLVSFYNNEISEKSEIFDDQFSVERPDGSNFTLKIRSTKLEDSAMYFCASTRAGGQTDTQYFGPGTRLTVL.

This clonotype occurred a few times. J is TRBJ1-2 and V is TRBV5-5; 11 positions agree with TRBD1. The CDR3 consists of 14 residues. Germline V lookup: CDR1 SGHKS, CDR2 YYEKEE (reference sequence). Losses at the gene ends were 4 bases for V and 2 bases for J; bases not matched to a gene: 1. CDR3 sequence reads: CASSRDRGNYGYTF. CDR3 coding DNA: TGTGCCAGCAGCCGGGACAGGGGGAACTATGGCTACACCTTC.

This clonotype was counted many times. The V and J genes are TRBV28 and TRBJ1-2; 9 positions agree with TRBD1. The length of the CDR3 is 16 residues. The germline V gene has CDR1 MDHEN and CDR2 SYDVKM. The junction had 11 bases not matched to a gene; V was cut back by 2 bases and J by 7 bases. DNA of the CDR3: TGTGCCAGCAGTTTACCCCCCGGGACAGGGAATCGTGGCTACACCTTC. It codes for CASSLPPGTGNRGYTF.

This clonotype has a count of ten or more. The gene calls are TRBV28 and TRBJ2-7, with 7 bases aligning to TRBD2. In germline, CDR1 is MDHEN, CDR2 SYDVKM. CDR3 length: 16 residues. J gave up 2 bases and V 4 bases, and 11 bases lay outside the gene matches. The CDR3 bases are TGTGCCAGCAGTTACAAAAATCGGGAGGCTACCTACGAGCAGTACTTC. It yields the protein CASSYKNREATYEQYF. The whole variable domain, filled in from reference TRBV28 and TRBJ2-7, reads DVKVTQSSRYLVKRTGEKVFLECVQDMDHENMFWYRQDPGLGLRLIYFSYDVKMKEKGDIPEGYSVSREKKERFSLILESASTNQTSMYLCASSYKNREATYEQYFGPGTRLTVT.